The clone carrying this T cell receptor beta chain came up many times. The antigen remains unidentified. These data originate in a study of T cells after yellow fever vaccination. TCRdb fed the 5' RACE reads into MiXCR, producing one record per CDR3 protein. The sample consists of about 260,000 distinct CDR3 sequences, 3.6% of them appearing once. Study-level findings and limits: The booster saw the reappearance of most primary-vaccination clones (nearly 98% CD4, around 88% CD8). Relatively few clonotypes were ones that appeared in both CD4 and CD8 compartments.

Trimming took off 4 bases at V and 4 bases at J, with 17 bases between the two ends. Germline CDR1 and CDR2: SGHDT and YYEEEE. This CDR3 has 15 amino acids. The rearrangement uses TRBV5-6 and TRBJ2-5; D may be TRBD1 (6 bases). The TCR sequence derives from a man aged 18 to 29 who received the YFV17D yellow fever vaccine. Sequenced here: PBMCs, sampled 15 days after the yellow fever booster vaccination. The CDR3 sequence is CASSAVTGRAETQYF. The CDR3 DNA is TGTGCCAGCAGCGCCGTTACAGGGCGGGCAGAGACCCAGTACTTC.